The clone carrying this TCR beta chain came up once. Its antigen is not known. Arm-PCR of CDR3 regions and iRepertoire HTBI primers were used to build TCR beta libraries. TCRdb reprocessed the multiplex PCR reads via MiXCR and lists one record per CDR3 protein. This sample has 450,000 or so distinct CDR3 sequences, with around 20% found just once. This entry comes from a study of regulatory T cells in long-lasting Graves disease. As for the study in general: Persistent Graves' disease meant over 5 years of antithyroid drugs with positive TSH receptor antibodies. Study-wide results and limits: Accuracy may have been reduced by the small sample size. Persistent disease favored TRBV28, TRBJ1-2 and TRBJ2-5.

Time point denoted: persistent/refractory GD, antithyroid drugs over 5 years with positive TRAb. From PBMCs, RNA was extracted and then used to make the TCR library. The peripheral blood volume drawn was about 10 milliliters, and it was collected into EDTA tubes. Losses at the gene ends were 6 bases for V and 0 bases for J; bases not matched to a gene: 9. Germline CDR1 SNHLY, CDR2 FYNNEI. CDR3 size: 16 residues. The source material was peripheral blood mononuclear cells (PBMCs), sampled when the disease was refractory, from a patient treated with antithyroid drugs. The rearrangement links TRBV2 to TRBJ1-1; 8 positions match TRBD1. The TCR sequence derives from a female donor with Graves disease. CDR3 sequence: CASSRDRSLLNTEAFF. As DNA, the CDR3 is TGTGCCAGCAGCCGGGACAGGTCTTTGCTGAACACTGAAGCTTTCTTT.